The sequence of this T cell receptor beta chain was determined in a study of T cells expressing NK-cell markers. TCRdb processed the 5' RACE reads again and assigns one entry to each CDR3 protein, with no DNA. Seen in this sample are 350,000 to 450,000 distinct CDR3 sequences; the ten most common clones hold around 4.9%. This CDR3 has 18 residues. The germline gives CDR1 SGHDT, CDR2 YYEEEE. Sequencing input: blood T cells: a sorted CD56 or NKG2C T cell subset, CD4+ or CD8+ T cells, or bulk PBMC T cells (not recorded which). This sequence joins TRBV5-6 and TRBJ2-1; TCRdb's D call, TRBD2, is unchecked because there is no DNA. The TCR was taken from a man aged 18-69 years in good health. This CDR3 is CASSLGRSSGGYYNEQFF.